The 27 T cell receptor beta chains in this list originate from one sample, sequenced in a study (dated by TCRdb to about 2016). To prepare the library, RT-PCR was applied. Sequencing instrument: Illumina MiSeq. TCRdb ran its own pipeline on the public reads, namely fastp trimming at Q25 and MiXCR clone calling, and kept in-frame beta chains. One record per CDR3 amino acid sequence lists the most common genes and DNA. This sample is represented by about 680,000 distinct CDR3 sequences; over 12% of them were singletons. The ten top clones hold 3% to 4.5% of the sample. Sequenced material: memory CD4+ T cells from blood. The receptor set was obtained from a female donor in good health, serving as a healthy control.

The chain combines TRBV5-1 with TRBJ1-2; no definite D call. The V and J ends lost 2 bases and 4 bases respectively, with 12 bases between them. CDR3 length: 14 amino acids. Germline V lookup: CDR1 SGHRS, CDR2 YFSETQ. The chain's CDR3 is CASSLGSDPYGYTF. The CDR3 DNA reads as TGCGCCAGCAGCTTAGGGTCAGACCCCTATGGCTACACCTTC.

The chain uses TRBV20-1 and TRBJ2-7, with TRBD1 identical over 7 bases. CDR1 and CDR2 (germline): DFQATT, SNEGSKA (reference sequence). The length of the CDR3 is 12 residues. After removal of 4 bases from V and 5 bases from J, the junction contained 5 bases not matched to a gene. CDR3 amino acids: CSATTGSHEQYF. CDR3 nucleotide sequence: TGCAGTGCTACGACAGGGTCCCACGAGCAGTACTTC.

The sample holds a few counts of this clonotype. The genes are TRBV15 and TRBJ1-4; D call uncertain. V lost 3 bases to trimming and J lost 5 bases, with 13 bases between them. CDR1 is LNHNV, CDR2 YYDKDF, per germline (reference sequence). The CDR3 totals 15 residues. The CDR3 is CATSSPVGPNEKLFF. Here the CDR3 DNA reads TGTGCCACCAGCAGTCCCGTTGGGCCAAATGAAAAACTGTTTTTT.

The sample holds a few counts of this clonotype. V gene TRBV7-2 combines with J gene TRBJ2-1; 10 bases line up with TRBD1. There are 12 residues in the CDR3. J was trimmed by 12 bases and V by 5 bases; bases with no gene match: 4. The germline V gene has CDR1 SGHTA and CDR2 FQGNSA. The DNA for the CDR3 is TGTGCCAGCAGCCAGGACAGGGGGTTGCAGTTCTTC. Its protein is CASSQDRGLQFF.

The gene calls are TRBV3-1 and TRBJ1-4, with 7 bases identical to TRBD1. Losses at the gene ends were 4 bases for V and 7 bases for J; bases not matched to a gene: 9. This CDR3 spans 15 amino acids. Germline loops: CDR1 LGHDT, CDR2 YNNKEL (reference sequence). The CDR3: CASSPGGESSEKLFF. The CDR3 DNA is TGTGCCAGCAGCCCAGGGGGGGAGTCGAGTGAAAAACTGTTTTTT.

About this clonotype: Germline is not matched at one junction end, which may reflect a read error. CDR3 sequence reads: CASSLNGVDTGELFF. The CDR3, as DNA: TGTGCTAGCAGCTTAAACGGGGTGGACACCGGGGAGCTGTTTTTT. V and J are TRBV7-7 and TRBJ2-2; possibly TRBD2 for D (5 bases). Germline CDR1 is SSHAT and CDR2 is FNYEAQ (reference sequence). The CDR3 is 15 residues long.

The chain carries TRBV3-1 and TRBJ1-1, with D hard to call. V lost 3 bases and J lost 1, with 6 bases in between. Germline V gene lookup returns CDR1 LGHDT and CDR2 YNNKEL (reference sequence). This CDR3 contains 13 residues. In DNA form, the CDR3 reads TGTGCCAGCAGCCACGGACGGAACACTGAAGCTTTCTTT. Its translation: CASSHGRNTEAFF.

This clonotype was observed many times. This rearrangement joins TRBV7-2 to TRBJ2-7, with a tentative D call TRBD1 (6 bases). The germline V gene has CDR1 SGHTA and CDR2 FQGNSA. CDR3 length: 12 amino acids. Trimming left V 4 bases short and J 2 bases short, with 6 bases between. In DNA, the CDR3 is TGTGCCAGCAGCTGGGACACCTACGAGCAGTACTTC. Its translation is CASSWDTYEQYF.

This sequence joins TRBV28 and TRBJ1-5; D is possibly TRBD1 (6 bases). CDR3 length: 14 amino acids. Trimming removed 10 bases at V and 2 bases at J, with 15 bases between. Germline V CDR1 and CDR2: MDHEN, SYDVKM. CDR3 in amino acids: CAILQGIGNQPQHF. CDR3 in DNA: TGTGCCATCCTACAGGGAATCGGCAATCAGCCCCAGCATTTT.

This clonotype was seen ten or more times. One end of the junction is discordant with germline, which a read error may explain. This sequence joins TRBV7-7 and TRBJ2-3; TRBD2 is a possible D gene (7 bases). CDR1 and CDR2 (germline): SSHAT, FNYEAQ (reference sequence). The CDR3 contains 17 residues. The CDR3 DNA reads as TGTGCTAGCAGCTTAAACGGGGGGCCGTTGAGCACAGATACGCAGTATTTT. Its protein is CASSLNGGPLSTDTQYF.

The chain recombines TRBV20-1 with TRBJ2-6; 12 bases agree with TRBD2. The J segment lost 4 bases and the V segment lost 3 bases, leaving 7 bases of the junction unmatched. The CDR3 runs to 17 residues. Germline V lookup: CDR1 DFQATT, CDR2 SNEGSKA (reference sequence). The CDR3 loop is CSASRLAGGSGANVLTF. In nucleotides, the CDR3 is TGCAGTGCTAGTCGGCTAGCGGGGGGGAGCGGGGCCAACGTCCTGACTTTC.

This clonotype was counted many times. The V gene is TRBV7-3, the J gene TRBJ1-6; perhaps TRBD1 as D (6 bases). The germline CDR1 and CDR2 sequences are SGHTA and FQGTGA. The CDR3 consists of 16 residues. V shed 1 base and J shed 9 bases, with 16 bases lying between them. In DNA form, the CDR3 reads TGTGCCAGCAGCTTAATGACAGGACCGACACTTTCACCCCTCCACTTT. Its translation: CASSLMTGPTLSPLHF. The entire variable domain, with the rest obtained from reference TRBV7-3 and TRBJ1-6, is as follows: GAGVSQTPSNKVTEKGKYVELRCDPISGHTALYWYRQSLGQGPEFLIYFQGTGAADDSGLPNDRFFAVRPEGSVSTLKIQRTERGDSAVYLCASSLMTGPTLSPLHFGNGTRLTVT.

This clonotype was recorded many times. This chain uses TRBV3-1 with TRBJ2-1; 8 bases align to TRBD2. After removal of 2 bases from V and 6 bases from J, the junction contained 9 bases not matched to a gene. This CDR3 spans 16 amino acids. The V gene's germline CDR1 is LGHDT and CDR2 YNNKEL (reference sequence). CDR3 in amino acids: CASSQPSAGASNEQFF. CDR3 coding DNA: TGTGCCAGCAGCCAACCCTCAGCGGGAGCTAGCAATGAGCAGTTCTTC.

This chain connects TRBV6-1 to TRBJ1-5; 9 nucleotides match TRBD1. This CDR3 comprises 13 residues. Germline V gene lookup returns CDR1 MNHNS and CDR2 SASEGT. With 7 bases clipped from V and 9 bases from J, the junction kept 7 bases outside the gene matches. As DNA, the CDR3 is TGTGCCAGCAATAAGGACAGGGGAGGGCCCCAGCATTTT. This sequence encodes CASNKDRGGPQHF.

The J gene is TRBJ2-5, the V gene TRBV30; D remains unclear. Germline V gives CDR1 GTSNPN, CDR2 SVGIG (reference sequence). Trimming took off 0 bases at V and 3 bases at J, with 8 bases between the two ends. CDR3 length: 13 residues. The CDR3 is CAWSVSGKETQYF. As DNA, the CDR3 is TGTGCCTGGAGTGTTTCAGGAAAAGAGACCCAGTACTTC.

This chain links TRBV20-1 with TRBJ2-7; the match to TRBD2 covers 7 bases. Germline assignment: CDR1 DFQATT and CDR2 SNEGSKA (reference sequence). This CDR3 spans 14 amino acids. Losses at the gene ends were 5 bases for V and 4 bases for J; bases not matched to a gene: 11. DNA of the CDR3: TGCAGTGCTGCCTCCCACCGGGGGGAATACGAGCAGTACTTC. Protein: CSAASHRGEYEQYF.

This clonotype was picked up a small number of times. The chain recombines TRBV20-1 with TRBJ2-5; 7 positions match TRBD2. V dropped 2 bases and J dropped 2; count of bases not matched to a gene: 11. Looked up from germline, CDR1 is DFQATT and CDR2 is SNEGSKA (reference sequence). This CDR3 has 16 amino acids. In nucleotides, the CDR3 is TGCAGTGCTAGAAAATTAGTTGGGGGGGATCAAGAGACCCAGTACTTC. The encoded protein is CSARKLVGGDQETQYF.

Ten or more counts support this clonotype. The J gene is TRBJ1-4, the V gene TRBV7-2; no clear D gene. The CDR3 is 15 residues long. The ends were cut back, 1 base at V and 8 bases at J, with 14 bases in the middle. Germline V gene data show CDR1 as SGHTA and CDR2 as FQGNSA. The CDR3 bases are TGTGCCAGCAGCTTAGTGGCAGGCGGAACGGAAAAACTGTTTTTT. This gives the protein CASSLVAGGTEKLFF.

Concerning this clonotype itself: The conserved phenylalanine or tryptophan normally closing the CDR3 is absent here, so this likely arose from a read error. The rearrangement links TRBV9 to TRBJ2-5; possibly TRBD2 for D (5 bases). Trimming left V 3 bases short and J 4 bases short, with 13 bases between. The CDR3 covers 14 residues. From germline, CDR1 is SGDLS and CDR2 YYNGEE. This CDR3 reads CASSESAVRETQYL. The CDR3 DNA follows: TGTGCCAGCAGCGAGTCAGCGGTACGAGAGACCCAGTACTTG.

Comment on this clonotype: This sequence may be a read error, since a much larger clone differs from it by one base. The chain is built from TRBV20-1 and TRBJ1-2; 9 nucleotides line up with TRBD1. J was trimmed by 4 bases and V by 0 bases; bases with no gene match: 0. CDR3 length equals 13 residues. Germline-derived CDR1 and CDR2 are DFQATT and SNEGSKA (reference sequence). The CDR3 region has the DNA TGCAGTGCTAGAGAGACAGGGGGCTATGGCTACACCTTC. Its protein is CSARETGGYGYTF.

This clonotype was detected many times. The chain has TRBV24-1 and TRBJ2-3, with D possibly TRBD2 on 6 matching bases. CDR3 length: 16 residues. Germline V gives CDR1 KGHDR, CDR2 SFDVKD. V was clipped by 4 bases and J by 0 bases, with 13 bases between them. In DNA form, the CDR3 reads TGTGCCACCAGTGAGCGGGATCGGGGGAGCACAGATACGCAGTATTTT. The encoded protein is CATSERDRGSTDTQYF.

This clonotype was detected a few times. V is TRBV10-3 and J is TRBJ2-3; D is unclear. CDR1 is ENHRY, CDR2 SYGVKD, per germline. The V end lost 3 bases, the J end lost 6 bases, and 10 bases lay between the germline ends. The CDR3 has 13 amino acids. The CDR3 coding sequence is TGTGCCATCAGTGATTCGAGCCCCGATACGCAGTATTTT. It specifies CAISDSSPDTQYF.

This clonotype was detected a few times. This chain connects TRBV5-5 to TRBJ2-7; 12 bases are a match to TRBD1. This CDR3 has 15 amino acids. In germline, CDR1 is SGHKS, CDR2 YYEKEE (reference sequence). J lost 7 bases, V lost 4 bases, and 9 bases had no gene match. In DNA form, the CDR3 reads TGTGCCAGCAGCCCGCAGGGACAGGGGGCGCGTGAGCAGTACTTC. The encoded protein is CASSPQGQGAREQYF.

This clonotype was seen only a few times. V gene TRBV6-2 or TRBV6-3 combines with J gene TRBJ2-7; 8 bases map to TRBD2. The junction had 8 bases not matched to a gene; V was cut back by 4 bases and J by 3 bases. CDR3 length equals 15 residues. Germline CDR1 and CDR2: MNHEY and SVGEGT. CDR3: CASSSPSGSDYEQYF. As DNA, the CDR3 is TGTGCCAGCAGTTCCCCCAGCGGGAGTGACTACGAGCAGTACTTC.

The rearrangement uses TRBV5-1 and TRBJ2-5; 7 nucleotides agree with TRBD2. The length of the CDR3 is 18 residues. Trimming took 1 base from V and 2 from J; bases not matched to a gene: 14. CDR1 is SGHRS and CDR2 is YFSETQ in the germline V gene. CDR3 loop: CASSLRTKGSGEQETQYF. In nucleotides, the CDR3 is TGCGCCAGCAGCTTGCGGACTAAGGGGAGCGGGGAGCAAGAGACCCAGTACTTC.

This clonotype occurred a few times. The chain carries TRBV20-1 and TRBJ2-7, with 11 bases identical to TRBD2. The germline V gene has CDR1 DFQATT and CDR2 SNEGSKA (reference sequence). The CDR3 runs 14 residues. J lost 5 bases, V lost 5 bases, and 8 bases had no gene match. The CDR3: CSALNSGRADEQYF. DNA for the CDR3: TGCAGTGCTCTTAATAGCGGGAGGGCCGACGAGCAGTACTTC.

In its sample, this clonotype was seen many times. The rearrangement links TRBV7-9 to TRBJ2-5; D tentatively reads TRBD1 or TRBD2 (6 bases each). The CDR3 is made up of 13 amino acids. Germline V gene lookup returns CDR1 SEHNR and CDR2 FQNEAQ (reference sequence). Trimming took 5 bases from V and 5 from J, leaving 12 bases between them. The CDR3: CASSPRGPETQYF. CDR3 coding DNA: TGTGCCAGCAGCCCTCGGGGGCCCGAGACCCAGTACTTC.